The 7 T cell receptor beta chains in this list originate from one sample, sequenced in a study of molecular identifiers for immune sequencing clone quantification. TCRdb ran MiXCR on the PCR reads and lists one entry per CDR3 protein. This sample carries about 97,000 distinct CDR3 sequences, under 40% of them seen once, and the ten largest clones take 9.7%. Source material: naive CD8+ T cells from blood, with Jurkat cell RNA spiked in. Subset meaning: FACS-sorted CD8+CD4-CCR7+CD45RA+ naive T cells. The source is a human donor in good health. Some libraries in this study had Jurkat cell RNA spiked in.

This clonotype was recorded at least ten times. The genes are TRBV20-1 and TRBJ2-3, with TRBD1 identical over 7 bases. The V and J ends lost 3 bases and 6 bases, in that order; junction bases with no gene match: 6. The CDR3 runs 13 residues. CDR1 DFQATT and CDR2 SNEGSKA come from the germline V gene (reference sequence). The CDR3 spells CSARGQLADTQYF. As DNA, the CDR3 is TGCAGTGCTAGGGGACAGCTTGCGGATACGCAGTATTTT.

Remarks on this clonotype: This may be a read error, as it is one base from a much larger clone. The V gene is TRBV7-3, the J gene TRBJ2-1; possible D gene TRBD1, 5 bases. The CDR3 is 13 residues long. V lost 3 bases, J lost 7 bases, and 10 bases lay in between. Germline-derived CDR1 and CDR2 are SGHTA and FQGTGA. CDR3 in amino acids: CASSLTDLNEQFF. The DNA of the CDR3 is TGTGCCAGCAGCTTGACAGACTTAAATGAGCAGTTCTTC.

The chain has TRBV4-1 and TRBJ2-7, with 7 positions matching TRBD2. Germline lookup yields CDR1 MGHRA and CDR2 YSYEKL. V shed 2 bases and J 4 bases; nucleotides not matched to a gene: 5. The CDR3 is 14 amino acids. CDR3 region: CASSQTSVGYEQYF. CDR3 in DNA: TGCGCCAGCAGCCAAACTAGCGTAGGGTACGAGCAGTACTTC.

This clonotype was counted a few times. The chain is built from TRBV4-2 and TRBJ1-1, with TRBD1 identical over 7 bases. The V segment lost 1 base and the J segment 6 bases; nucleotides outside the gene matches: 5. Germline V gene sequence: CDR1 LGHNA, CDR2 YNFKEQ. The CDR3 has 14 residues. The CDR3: CASSQGLGTAEAFF. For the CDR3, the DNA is TGTGCCAGCAGCCAAGGACTAGGGACAGCTGAAGCTTTCTTT.

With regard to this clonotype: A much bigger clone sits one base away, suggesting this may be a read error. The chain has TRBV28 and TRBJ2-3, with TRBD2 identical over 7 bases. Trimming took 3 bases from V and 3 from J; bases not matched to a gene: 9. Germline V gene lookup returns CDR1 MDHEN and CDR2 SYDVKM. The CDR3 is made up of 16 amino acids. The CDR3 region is CASSFTCGSITDTQYF. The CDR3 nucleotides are TGTGCCAGCAGTTTTACTTGCGGGAGTATTACAGATACGCAGTATTTT.

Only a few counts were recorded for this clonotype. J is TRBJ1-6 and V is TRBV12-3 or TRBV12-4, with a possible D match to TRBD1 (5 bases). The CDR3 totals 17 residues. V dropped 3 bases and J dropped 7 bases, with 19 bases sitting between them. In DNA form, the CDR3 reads TGTGCCAGCAGTTTTACCCTTACAGGCTCGATAAATTCACCCCTCCACTTT. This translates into CASSFTLTGSINSPLHF.

CDR3 sequence (DNA): TGTGCCAGCAGATGGGGAAGCTATATATCCCAAGAGACCCAGTACTTC. Encoded protein: CASRWGSYISQETQYF. The chain recombines TRBV27 with TRBJ2-5, with unresolved D. This CDR3 comprises 16 residues. Germline assignment: CDR1 MNHEY and CDR2 SMNVEV (reference sequence). The V end was cut by 6 bases, the J end by 1 base, with 18 bases between.